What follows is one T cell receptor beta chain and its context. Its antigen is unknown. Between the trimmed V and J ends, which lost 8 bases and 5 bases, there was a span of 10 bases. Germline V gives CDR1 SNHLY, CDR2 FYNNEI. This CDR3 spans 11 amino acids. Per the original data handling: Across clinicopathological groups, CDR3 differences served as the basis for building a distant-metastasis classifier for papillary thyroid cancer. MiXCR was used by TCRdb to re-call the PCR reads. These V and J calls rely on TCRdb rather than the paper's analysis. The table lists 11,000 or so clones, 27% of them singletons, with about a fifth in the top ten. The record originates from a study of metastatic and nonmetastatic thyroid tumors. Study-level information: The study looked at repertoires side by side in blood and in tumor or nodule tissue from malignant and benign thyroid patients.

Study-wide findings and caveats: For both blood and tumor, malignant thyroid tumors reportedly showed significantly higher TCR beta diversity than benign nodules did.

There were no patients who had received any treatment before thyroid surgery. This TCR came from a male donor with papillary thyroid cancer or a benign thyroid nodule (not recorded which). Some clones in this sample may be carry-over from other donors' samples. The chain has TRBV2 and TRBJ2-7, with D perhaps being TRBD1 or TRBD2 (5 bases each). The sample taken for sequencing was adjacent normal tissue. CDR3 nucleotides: TGTGCCAGCCATAGGGACGACGAGCAGTACTTC. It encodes CASHRDDEQYF.